The clone carrying this T cell receptor beta chain was seen repeatedly, ten times or more. This sample was included in a study of T-cell memory formation after mild COVID-19. For the study at large: TCR clusters were mostly donor specific.

Trimming shortened V by 3 bases and J by 6 bases, and 14 bases separated the two germline ends. Per the germline V gene, CDR1 is SGHVS and CDR2 is FNYEAQ. CDR3 length: 15 residues. TCRdb re-called the 5' RACE reads with MiXCR, one entry per CDR3 protein. Seen here are around 430,000 distinct CDR3 sequences, around a sixth observed once, and the top ten hold under 25%. This rearrangement joins TRBV7-6 to TRBJ2-2; possibly TRBD1 for D (5 bases). The source of this sequence is a man aged 18 to 29 who had mild COVID-19 (a few samples of this study predate the infection). Cell type and time point are not known. Sequencing used PBMCs or a T cell subset sorted from them (not recorded which). The CDR3 sequence: CASSFNRRGSGELFF. The CDR3 DNA reads as TGTGCCAGCAGCTTTAACCGAAGGGGTTCCGGGGAGCTGTTTTTT.